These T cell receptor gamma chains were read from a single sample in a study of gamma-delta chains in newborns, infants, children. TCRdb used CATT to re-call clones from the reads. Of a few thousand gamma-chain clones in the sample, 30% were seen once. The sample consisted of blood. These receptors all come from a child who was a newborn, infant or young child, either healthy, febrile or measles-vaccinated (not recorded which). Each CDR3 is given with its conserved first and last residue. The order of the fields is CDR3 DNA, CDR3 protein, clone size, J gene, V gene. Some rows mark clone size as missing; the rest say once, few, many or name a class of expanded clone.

DNA: TGTGCCTTGTGGGAGGCACGGCAAGAGTTGGGCAAAAAAATCAAGGTATTT
CDR3: CALWEARQELGKKIKVF
size: few
J: TRGJP
V: TRGV9

DNA: TGTGCCACCTGGGACAGCGGTCGGTATAAGAAACTCTTT
CDR3: CATWDSGRYKKLF
size: NA
J: TRGJ1/TRGJ2
V: TRGV5

DNA: TGTGCCTTGTGGGAGGTGGATGGGGAGTTGGGCAAAAAAATCAAGGTATTT
CDR3: CALWEVDGELGKKIKVF
size: few
J: TRGJP
V: TRGV9

DNA: TGTGCCTTGTGGGAGGGCCTGGGGGAGTTGGGCAAAAAAATCAAGGTATTT
CDR3: CALWEGLGELGKKIKVF
size: NA
J: TRGJP
V: TRGV9

DNA: TGTGCCTTGTGGGAGCCAAATCCTCAGGAGTTGGGCAAAAAAATCAAGGTATTT
CDR3: CALWEPNPQELGKKIKVF
size: NA
J: TRGJP
V: TRGV9

DNA: TGTGCCTTGTGGGAGGTGTGGAATTTTTATTATAAGAAACTCTTT
CDR3: CALWEVWNFYYKKLF
size: few
J: TRGJ1/TRGJ2
V: TRGV9

DNA: TGTGCCTTGTGGGAGTCGATGGGCAAAAAAATCAAGGTATTT
CDR3: CALWESMGKKIKVF
size: NA
J: TRGJP
V: TRGV9

DNA: TGTGCCTTGTGGGAGGACCCCCGCCGGCAAGAGTTGGGCAAAAAAATCAAGGTATTT
CDR3: CALWEDPRRQELGKKIKVF
size: NA
J: TRGJP
V: TRGV9

DNA: TGTGCCTTGTGGGAGGTGCAACAGGAATTGGGCAAAAAAATCAAGGTATTT
CDR3: CALWEVQQELGKKIKVF
size: few
J: TRGJP
V: TRGV9

DNA: TGTGCCACCTGGGATGGCTATAAGAAACTCTTT
CDR3: CATWDGYKKLF
size: few
J: TRGJ1/TRGJ2
V: TRGV4

DNA: TGTGCCTTGTGGGAGGTACGCCAAGAGTTGGGCAAAAAAATCAAGGTATTT
CDR3: CALWEVRQELGKKIKVF
size: NA
J: TRGJP
V: TRGV9

DNA: TGCGCCACCTGGGACCTCGTCGATTATAAGAAACTCTTT
CDR3: CATWDLVDYKKLF
size: few
J: TRGJ1/TRGJ2
V: TRGV2

DNA: TGTGCCTTGTGGAGACAAGAGTTGGGCAAAAAAATCAAGGTATTT
CDR3: CALWRQELGKKIKVF
size: medium-sized
J: TRGJP
V: TRGV9

DNA: TGTGCCACCTGGGATGGGCAATTAACGGATTATTATAAGAAACTCTTT
CDR3: CATWDGQLTDYYKKLF
size: NA
J: TRGJ1/TRGJ2
V: TRGV4

DNA: TGTGCCTTGTGGGAACGTACGCAAGAGTTGGGCAAAAAAATCAAGGTATTT
CDR3: CALWERTQELGKKIKVF
size: few
J: TRGJP
V: TRGV9

DNA: TGTGCCTTGTGGGAGGTGCAGGACGCGTTGGGCAAAAAAATCAAGGTATTT
CDR3: CALWEVQDALGKKIKVF
size: few
J: TRGJP
V: TRGV9

DNA: TGTGCCTTGTGGACGTTGGGCAAAAAAATCAAGGTATTT
CDR3: CALWTLGKKIKVF
size: few
J: TRGJP
V: TRGV9

DNA: TGTGCCTTGTGGGAGGTGCATGTGGGGGAGTTGGGCAAAAAAATCAAGGTATTT
CDR3: CALWEVHVGELGKKIKVF
size: few
J: TRGJP
V: TRGV9

DNA: TGTGCCTTGTGGGAACGTCAGGAGTTGGGCAAAAAAATCAAGGTATTT
CDR3: CALWERQELGKKIKVF
size: few
J: TRGJP
V: TRGV9

DNA: TGTGCCTTGTGGGAGGTGCTGGGGGAGTTGGGCAAAAAAGTCAAGGTATTT
CDR3: CALWEVLGELGKKVKVF
size: NA
J: TRGJP
V: TRGV9

DNA: TGTGCCTCCACTAACGGGAGTAGTAGTGATTGGATCAAGACGTTT
CDR3: CASTNGSSSDWIKTF
size: few
J: TRGJP2
V: TRGV4

DNA: TGTGCCTTGTGGGATCAAACCACTGGTTGGTTCAAGATATTT
CDR3: CALWDQTTGWFKIF
size: NA
J: TRGJP1
V: TRGV9

DNA: TGTGCCACCTGGGACGGGCGGAAGAAACTCTTC
CDR3: CATWDGRKKLF
size: NA
J: TRGJ1/TRGJ2
V: TRGV2

DNA: TGTGCCTTGTGGGAACTACCTATGGAGAAAGAGGTGGGCAAAAAAATCAAGGTATTT
CDR3: CALWELPMEKEVGKKIKVF
size: NA
J: TRGJP
V: TRGV9

DNA: TGTGCCACCTGGGACGTTTCTTATAAGAAACTCTTT
CDR3: CATWDVSYKKLF
size: few
J: TRGJ1/TRGJ2
V: TRGV2

DNA: TGTGCCACCTGGGATGGGCCTGGTTATTATAAGAAACTCTTT
CDR3: CATWDGPGYYKKLF
size: few
J: TRGJ1/TRGJ2
V: TRGV4

DNA: TGTGCCTTGTGGGAGGCCCAAGAGTTGGGCAAAAAAATCAAGGTATTT
CDR3: CALWEAQELGKKIKVF
size: large
J: TRGJP
V: TRGV9

DNA: TGTGCCTTGTGGGAACATCAAGAGTTGGGCAAAAAAATCAAGGTATTT
CDR3: CALWEHQELGKKIKVF
size: NA
J: TRGJP
V: TRGV9

DNA: TGTGCCTTGTGGGTGCCGAAGTTGGGCAAAAAAATCAAGGTATTT
CDR3: CALWVPKLGKKIKVF
size: NA
J: TRGJP
V: TRGV9

DNA: TGTGCCTTGTGGGAGGACGAGTTGGGCAAAAAAATCAAGGTATTT
CDR3: CALWEDELGKKIKVF
size: large
J: TRGJP
V: TRGV9

DNA: TGTGCCACCTGGGATTATTATAAGAAACTCTTT
CDR3: CATWDYYKKLF
size: NA
J: TRGJ1/TRGJ2
V: TRGV8

DNA: TGTGCCTTGTGGGAAGCAGAGTTGGGCAAAAAAATCAAGGTATTT
CDR3: CALWEAELGKKIKVF
size: few
J: TRGJP
V: TRGV9

DNA: TGTGCCACCTGGGTTAGTAGTGATTGGATCAAGACGTTT
CDR3: CATWVSSDWIKTF
size: few
J: TRGJP2
V: TRGV3

DNA: TGTGCCACCAGGGATCTGAAACTCTTT
CDR3: CATRDLKLF
size: few
J: TRGJ1/TRGJ2
V: TRGV2

DNA: TGTGCCACCTGGGACAGAGCGAATTATTATAAGAAACTCTTT
CDR3: CATWDRANYYKKLF
size: NA
J: TRGJ1/TRGJ2
V: TRGV3

DNA: TGTGCCACCTGGGATGGGATATGTTATAAGAAACTCTTT
CDR3: CATWDGICYKKLF
size: NA
J: TRGJ1/TRGJ2
V: TRGV4

DNA: TGTGCCACCTGGGATAGCCATAGTAGTGATTGGATCAAGACGTTT
CDR3: CATWDSHSSDWIKTF
size: few
J: TRGJP2
V: TRGV8

DNA: TGTGCCTTGTGGGAGGTTTTCTCCGAGTTGGGCAAAAAAATCAAGGTATTT
CDR3: CALWEVFSELGKKIKVF
size: NA
J: TRGJP
V: TRGV9

DNA: TGTGCCTTGTGGGAGGTTGGAGAGTTGGGCAAAAAAATCAAGGTGTTT
CDR3: CALWEVGELGKKIKVF
size: NA
J: TRGJP
V: TRGV9

DNA: TGTGCCACCTGGGATGGGCCTTGTAGTGATTGGATCAAGACGTTT
CDR3: CATWDGPCSDWIKTF
size: NA
J: TRGJP2
V: TRGV4

DNA: TGTGCCTTGTGGGAGGTCCGGGAAGGATATAAGAAACTCTTT
CDR3: CALWEVREGYKKLF
size: NA
J: TRGJ1/TRGJ2
V: TRGV9

DNA: TGTGCCACCTGGGATGGGCCAGATTATTATAAGAAACTCTTT
CDR3: CATWDGPDYYKKLF
size: few
J: TRGJ1/TRGJ2
V: TRGV4

DNA: TGTGCCACCTGGGATAGGCTCTATCCAAACGGACCATATGGATATAAGAAACTCTTT
CDR3: CATWDRLYPNGPYGYKKLF
size: NA
J: TRGJ1/TRGJ2
V: TRGV8

DNA: TGTGCCACCTGGGAATATTATAAGAAACTCTTT
CDR3: CATWEYYKKLF
size: NA
J: TRGJ1/TRGJ2
V: TRGV4

DNA: TGTGCCTTGTGGGAGGTGCAAGAGGAGTCGGGCAAAAAAATCAAGGTATTT
CDR3: CALWEVQEESGKKIKVF
size: NA
J: TRGJP
V: TRGV9

DNA: TGTGCCACCTGGGACAGGCCGTCGGATTATTATAAGAAACTCTTT
CDR3: CATWDRPSDYYKKLF
size: few
J: TRGJ1/TRGJ2
V: TRGV5

DNA: TGTGCCTTGTGGGAGGCACGGCAAGAGTTGGGCAAAGAAATCAAGGTATTT
CDR3: CALWEARQELGKEIKVF
size: NA
J: TRGJP
V: TRGV9

DNA: TGTGCCTTGTGGGAGGTGCAAGGTAGGTTGGGCAAAAAAATCAAGGTATTT
CDR3: CALWEVQGRLGKKIKVF
size: NA
J: TRGJP
V: TRGV9

DNA: TGTGCCTTGTGGGAGGTGCGACAAGAGTTGGGCAAAAAAAGCAAGGTATTT
CDR3: CALWEVRQELGKKSKVF
size: NA
J: TRGJP
V: TRGV9

DNA: TGTGCCTTGTGGGGGGCGCTGCAAGAGTTGGGCAAAAAAATCAAGGTATTT
CDR3: CALWGALQELGKKIKVF
size: NA
J: TRGJP
V: TRGV9

DNA: TGTGCCTTGTGGGAGGTGCAAGGGCTGTTGGGCAAAAAAATCAAGGTATTT
CDR3: CALWEVQGLLGKKIKVF
size: few
J: TRGJP
V: TRGV9

DNA: TGTGCCACCTGGGATGGTGCCGGTTATAAAAAACTCTTT
CDR3: CATWDGAGYKKLF
size: NA
J: TRGJ1/TRGJ2
V: TRGV4

DNA: TGTGCCTTGTGGGAGGTGCCCGCAGAGTTGGGCAAAAAAATCAAGGTATTT
CDR3: CALWEVPAELGKKIKVF
size: NA
J: TRGJP
V: TRGV9

DNA: TGTGCCACCTGGGACGGGCTCGAAGATAAGAAACTCTTT
CDR3: CATWDGLEDKKLF
size: NA
J: TRGJ1/TRGJ2
V: TRGV2

DNA: TGTGCCTTGTGGATAGAGTTGGGCAAAAAAATCAAGGTATTT
CDR3: CALWIELGKKIKVF
size: medium-sized
J: TRGJP
V: TRGV9

DNA: TGTGCCTTGTGGGGTGACGAGTTGGGCAAAAAAATCAAGGTATTT
CDR3: CALWGDELGKKIKVF
size: NA
J: TRGJP
V: TRGV9

DNA: TGTGCCTTGTGGGAGGTGACATCTTATAAGAAACTCTTT
CDR3: CALWEVTSYKKLF
size: NA
J: TRGJ1/TRGJ2
V: TRGV9

DNA: TGTGCCTTGTGGGAGGTGCGTGTAGAGTTGGGCAAAAAAATCAAGGTATTT
CDR3: CALWEVRVELGKKIKVF
size: few
J: TRGJP
V: TRGV9

DNA: TGTGCCTTGTGGGAGCCGATTCAAGAGTTGGGCAAAAAAATCAAGGTATTT
CDR3: CALWEPIQELGKKIKVF
size: few
J: TRGJP
V: TRGV9